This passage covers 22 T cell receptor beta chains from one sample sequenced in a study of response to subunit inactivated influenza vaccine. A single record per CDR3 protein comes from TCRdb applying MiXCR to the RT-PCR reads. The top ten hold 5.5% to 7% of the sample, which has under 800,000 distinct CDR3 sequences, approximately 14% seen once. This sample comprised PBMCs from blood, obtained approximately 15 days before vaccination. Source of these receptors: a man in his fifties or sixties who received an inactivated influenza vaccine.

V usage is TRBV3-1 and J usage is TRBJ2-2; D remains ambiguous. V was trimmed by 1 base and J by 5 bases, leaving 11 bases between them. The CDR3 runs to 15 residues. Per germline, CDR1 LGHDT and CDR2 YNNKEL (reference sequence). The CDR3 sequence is CASSQVSVRTGELFF. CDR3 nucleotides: TGTGCCAGCAGCCAAGTGAGTGTTCGGACCGGGGAGCTGTTTTTT.

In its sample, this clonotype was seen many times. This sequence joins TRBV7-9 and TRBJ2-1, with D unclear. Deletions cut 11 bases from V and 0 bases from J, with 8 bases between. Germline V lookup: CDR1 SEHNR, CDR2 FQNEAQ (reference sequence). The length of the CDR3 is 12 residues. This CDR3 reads CAAAPSYNEQFF. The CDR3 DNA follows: TGTGCCGCGGCCCCCTCCTACAATGAGCAGTTCTTC.

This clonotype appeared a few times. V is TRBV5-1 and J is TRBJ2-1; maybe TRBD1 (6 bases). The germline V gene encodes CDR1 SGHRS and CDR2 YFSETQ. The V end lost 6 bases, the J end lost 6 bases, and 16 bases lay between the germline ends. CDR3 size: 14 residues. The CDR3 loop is CASTLGQNTNEQFF. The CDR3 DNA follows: TGCGCCAGCACCCTAGGACAGAATACCAATGAGCAGTTCTTC.

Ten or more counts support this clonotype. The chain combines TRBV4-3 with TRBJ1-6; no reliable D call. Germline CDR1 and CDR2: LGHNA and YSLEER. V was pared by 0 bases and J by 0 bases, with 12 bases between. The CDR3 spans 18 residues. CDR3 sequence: CASSQEVMGSSYNSPLHF. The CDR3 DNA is TGCGCCAGCAGCCAAGAAGTTATGGGGAGCTCCTATAATTCACCCCTCCACTTT.

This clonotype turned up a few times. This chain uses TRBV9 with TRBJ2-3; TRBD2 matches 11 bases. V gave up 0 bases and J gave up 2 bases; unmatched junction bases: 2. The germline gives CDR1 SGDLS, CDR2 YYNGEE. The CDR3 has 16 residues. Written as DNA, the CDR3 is TGTGCCAGCAGCGTAGTAGCGGGAGGGCCCACAGATACGCAGTATTTT. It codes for CASSVVAGGPTDTQYF.

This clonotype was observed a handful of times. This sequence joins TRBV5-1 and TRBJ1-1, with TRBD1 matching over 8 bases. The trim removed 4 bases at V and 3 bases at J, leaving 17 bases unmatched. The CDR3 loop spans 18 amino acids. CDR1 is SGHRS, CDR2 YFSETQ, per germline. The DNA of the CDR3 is TGCGCCAGCAGCAAAGGTCCCAGGGGGCGGAATCGGGACACTGAAGCTTTCTTT. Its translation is CASSKGPRGRNRDTEAFF.

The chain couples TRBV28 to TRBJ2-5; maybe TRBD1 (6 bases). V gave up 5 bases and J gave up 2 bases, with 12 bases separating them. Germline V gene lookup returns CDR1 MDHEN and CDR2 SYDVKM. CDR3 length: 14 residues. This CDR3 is CASSEVDRQETQYF. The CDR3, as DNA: TGTGCCAGCAGTGAAGTGGACAGACAAGAGACCCAGTACTTC.

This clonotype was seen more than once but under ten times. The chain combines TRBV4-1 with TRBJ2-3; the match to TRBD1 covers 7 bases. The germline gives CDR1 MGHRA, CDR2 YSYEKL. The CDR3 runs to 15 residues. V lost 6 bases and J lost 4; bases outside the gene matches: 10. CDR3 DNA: TGCGCCAGCAGTTACCGACAGGGTTCCCCAGATACGCAGTATTTT. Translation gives CASSYRQGSPDTQYF.

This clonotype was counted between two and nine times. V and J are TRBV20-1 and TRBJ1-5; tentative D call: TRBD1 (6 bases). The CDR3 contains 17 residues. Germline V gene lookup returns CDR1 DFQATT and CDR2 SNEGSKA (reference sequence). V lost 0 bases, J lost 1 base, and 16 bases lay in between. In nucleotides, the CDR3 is TGCAGTGCTAGAGAACTACAGGGTATGAGGAGCAATCAGCCCCAGCATTTT. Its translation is CSARELQGMRSNQPQHF.

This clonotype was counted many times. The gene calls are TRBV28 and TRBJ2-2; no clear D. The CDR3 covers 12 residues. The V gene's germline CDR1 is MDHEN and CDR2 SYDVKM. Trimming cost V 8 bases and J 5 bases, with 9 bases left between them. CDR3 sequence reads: CASGRVTGELFF. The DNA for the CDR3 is TGTGCCAGCGGTCGAGTTACCGGGGAGCTGTTTTTT.

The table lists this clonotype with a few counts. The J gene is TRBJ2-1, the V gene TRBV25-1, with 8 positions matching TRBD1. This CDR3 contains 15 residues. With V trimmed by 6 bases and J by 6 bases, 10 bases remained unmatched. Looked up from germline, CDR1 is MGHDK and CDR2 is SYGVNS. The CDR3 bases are TGTGCCAGCAGGAGACAGGGGCTCTCCGGCAATGAGCAGTTCTTC. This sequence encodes CASRRQGLSGNEQFF.

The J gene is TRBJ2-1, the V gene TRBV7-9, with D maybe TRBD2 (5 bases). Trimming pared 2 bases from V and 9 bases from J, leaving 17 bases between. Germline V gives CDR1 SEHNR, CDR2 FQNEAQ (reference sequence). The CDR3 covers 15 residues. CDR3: CASSLPGRDMGEQFF. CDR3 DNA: TGTGCCAGCAGCTTACCCGGACGGGATATGGGTGAGCAGTTCTTC.

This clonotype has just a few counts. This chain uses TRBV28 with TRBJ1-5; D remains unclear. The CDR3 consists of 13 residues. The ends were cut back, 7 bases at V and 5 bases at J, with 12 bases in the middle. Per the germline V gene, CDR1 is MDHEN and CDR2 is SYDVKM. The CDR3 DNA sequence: TGTGCCAGCACCCCGGGCCCACATCAGCCCCAGCATTTT. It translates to CASTPGPHQPQHF.

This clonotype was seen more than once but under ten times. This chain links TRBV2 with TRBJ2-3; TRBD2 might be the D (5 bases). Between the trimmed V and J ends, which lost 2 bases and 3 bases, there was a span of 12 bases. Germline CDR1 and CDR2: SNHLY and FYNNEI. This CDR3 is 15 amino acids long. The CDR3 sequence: CASSELAGLTDTQYF. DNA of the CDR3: TGTGCCAGCAGTGAACTAGCCGGGTTAACAGATACGCAGTATTTT.

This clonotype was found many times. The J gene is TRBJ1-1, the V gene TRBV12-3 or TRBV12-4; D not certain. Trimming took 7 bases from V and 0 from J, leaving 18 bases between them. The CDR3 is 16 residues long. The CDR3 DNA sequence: TGTGCCAGCACCCCGTTCGAGAGACCCATGAACACTGAAGCTTTCTTT. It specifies CASTPFERPMNTEAFF.

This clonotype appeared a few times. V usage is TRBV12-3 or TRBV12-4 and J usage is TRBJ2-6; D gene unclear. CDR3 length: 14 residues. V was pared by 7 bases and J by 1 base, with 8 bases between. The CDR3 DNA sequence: TGTGCCAGCACATGGGAATCTGGGGCCAACGTCCTGACTTTC. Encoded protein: CASTWESGANVLTF.

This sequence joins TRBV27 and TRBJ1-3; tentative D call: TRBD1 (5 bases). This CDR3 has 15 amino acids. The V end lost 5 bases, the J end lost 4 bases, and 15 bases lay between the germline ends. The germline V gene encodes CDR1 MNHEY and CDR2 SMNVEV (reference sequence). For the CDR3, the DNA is TGTGCCAGCAGTCCTCGGGAAGGGGTAGGAAACACCATATATTTT. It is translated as CASSPREGVGNTIYF.

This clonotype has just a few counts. DNA for the CDR3: TGTGCCAGTAGTATCTGGGGTGCGGACGAGCAGTACTTC. It specifies CASSIWGADEQYF. This chain uses TRBV19 with TRBJ2-7; D not certain. Germline V gene sequence: CDR1 LNHDA, CDR2 SQIVND (reference sequence). V was pared by 3 bases and J by 5 bases, with 11 bases between. This CDR3 spans 13 amino acids. Combining the CDR3 with reference TRBV19 and TRBJ2-7 gives the whole variable domain DGGITQSPKYLFRKEGQNVTLSCEQNLNHDAMYWYRQDPGQGLRLIYYSQIVNDFQKGDIAEGYSVSREKKESFPLTVTSAQKNPTAFYLCASSIWGADEQYFGPGTRLTVT.

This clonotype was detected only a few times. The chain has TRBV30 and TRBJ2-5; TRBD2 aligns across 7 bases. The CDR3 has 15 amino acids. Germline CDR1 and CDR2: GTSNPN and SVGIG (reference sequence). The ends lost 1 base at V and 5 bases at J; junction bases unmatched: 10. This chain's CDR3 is CAWSGGGGNRETQYF. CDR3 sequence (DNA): TGTGCCTGGAGTGGCGGCGGGGGTAACCGGGAGACCCAGTACTTC.

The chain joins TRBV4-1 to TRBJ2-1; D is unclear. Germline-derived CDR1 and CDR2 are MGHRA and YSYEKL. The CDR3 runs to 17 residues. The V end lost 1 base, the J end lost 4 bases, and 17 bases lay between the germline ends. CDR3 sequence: CASSQAFKELGYNEQFF. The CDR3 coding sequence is TGCGCCAGCAGCCAAGCATTTAAGGAGCTGGGGTACAATGAGCAGTTCTTC.

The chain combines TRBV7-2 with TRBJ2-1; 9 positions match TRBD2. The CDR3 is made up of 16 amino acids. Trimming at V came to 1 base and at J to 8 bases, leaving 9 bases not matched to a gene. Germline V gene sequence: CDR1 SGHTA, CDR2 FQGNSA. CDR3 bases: TGTGCCAGCAGCTTAGGTCTGCGGGGGGGCGGCGATGAGCAGTTCTTC. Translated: CASSLGLRGGGDEQFF.

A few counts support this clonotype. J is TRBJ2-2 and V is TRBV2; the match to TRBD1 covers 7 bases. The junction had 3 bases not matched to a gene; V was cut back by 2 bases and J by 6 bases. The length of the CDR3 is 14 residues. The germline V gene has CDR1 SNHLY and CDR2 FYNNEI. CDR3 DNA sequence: TGTGCCAGCAGTGAAAGTCAGGGGGCCGGGGAGCTGTTTTTT. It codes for CASSESQGAGELFF.